The clone carrying this T cell receptor (beta chain) showed up many times. The antigen is undetermined. The germline V gene encodes CDR1 SEHNR and CDR2 FQNEAQ (reference sequence). The CDR3 covers 16 residues. V trimming: 4 bases; J trimming: 2 bases; junction bases outside the gene matches: 9. In TCRdb, the 5' RACE reads were re-called with MiXCR into one record per CDR3 protein. The sample lists 120,000 or so distinct CDR3 sequences; 15% were seen once. This record belongs to a study of T cells after yellow fever vaccination. At the level of the study: Fractions with few cells were prepared using SMART-Seq v4 Ultra Low Input.

Findings and caveats of the study: When the response was secondary, it was weaker but reached its peak faster, day 5 versus 15. Booster samples showed a return of most primary-vaccination clones (roughly 96% CD4, about 88% CD8).

V is TRBV7-9 and J is TRBJ2-3; 7 bases match TRBD1. The sample was CD8+ T cells sorted from PBMCs, taken 5 days after the yellow fever booster vaccination. The clonotype comes from a man between 18 and 29 years old who received the YFV17D yellow fever vaccine. CDR3 amino acids: CASSSYRGQATDTQYF. For the CDR3, the DNA is TGTGCCAGCAGCTCCTACCGTGGACAGGCCACAGATACGCAGTATTTT.